Reported below is one T cell receptor beta chain. Its target is unknown. The CDR3 has 15 amino acids. V lost 0 bases to trimming and J lost 4 bases, with 9 bases between them. Germline loops: CDR1 SNHLY, CDR2 FYNNEI. The data were produced by immunoSEQ multiplex PCR, yet TCRdb's version contains in-frame clones alone and is incomplete. The table shows over 45,000 clones, with 80% occurring only once. These data come from a study of OX40 agonist ivuxolimab in advanced cancers. Study-level results: Circulating CD4+ and CD8+ T cells showed clonal expansion by week 6 at 0.1 to 3.0 mg/kg.

Blood was sampled at baseline, cycle 4 day 1, and cycle 7 day 1. The TCR originated in an adult with an advanced solid tumor such as melanoma, head and neck, liver or kidney cancer. The chain couples TRBV2 to TRBJ1-4, with D uncertain. Sequencing was performed on CD4+ or CD8+ T cells sorted from blood, taken in a trial of the OX40 agonist ivuxolimab. DNA of the CDR3: TGTGCCAGCAGTGAAGCGGGCACGCTTAATGAAAAACTGTTTTTT. Its protein product is CASSEAGTLNEKLFF.